The TCR beta chain under discussion was sequenced for a study of cytomegalovirus exposure and HLA in healthy donors. General study results and limits: In a later analysis, HLA-associated TCR beta chains were more clonally expanded than equally common others.

Concerning this clone itself: What it binds is unknown.

This CDR3 is 14 amino acids long. Germline V CDR1 and CDR2: KGHSH, LQKENI. Trimming left V 3 bases short and J 2 bases short, with 11 bases between. Amplification used 60 Vbeta primers and 13 Jbeta primers. Libraries were prepared by immunoSEQ multiplex PCR; TCRdb keeps only in-frame clonotypes and omits some of them. The repertoire holds approximately 150,000 clones, over 75% seen once, with 1% to 1.5% in the top ten. This receptor was obtained from a man aged 50 or older in good health and CMV-seropositive. The sequencing input was PBMCs. The chain employs TRBV18 and TRBJ2-7; D might be TRBD1 (6 bases). The CDR3, as DNA: TGTGCCAGCTCACCTCCTACAGGGACCTACGAGCAGTACTTC. Protein product: CASSPPTGTYEQYF.